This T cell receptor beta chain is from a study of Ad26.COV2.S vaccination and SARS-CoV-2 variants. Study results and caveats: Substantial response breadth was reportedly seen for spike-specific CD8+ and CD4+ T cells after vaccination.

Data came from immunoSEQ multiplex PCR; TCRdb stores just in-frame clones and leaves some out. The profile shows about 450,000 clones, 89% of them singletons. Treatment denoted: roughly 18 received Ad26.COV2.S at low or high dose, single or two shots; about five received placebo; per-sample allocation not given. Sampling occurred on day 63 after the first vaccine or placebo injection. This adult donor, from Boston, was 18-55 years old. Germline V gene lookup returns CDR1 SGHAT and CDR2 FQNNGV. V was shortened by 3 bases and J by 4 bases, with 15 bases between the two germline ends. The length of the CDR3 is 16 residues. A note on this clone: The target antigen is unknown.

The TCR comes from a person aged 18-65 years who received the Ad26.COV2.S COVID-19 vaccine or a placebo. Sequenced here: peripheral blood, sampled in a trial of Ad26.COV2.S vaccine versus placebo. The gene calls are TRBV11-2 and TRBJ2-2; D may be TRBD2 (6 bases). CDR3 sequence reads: CASSFPTGAITGELFF. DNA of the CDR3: TGTGCCAGCAGCTTTCCGACGGGAGCTATCACCGGGGAGCTGTTTTTT.